This T cell receptor (beta chain) emerged from a study of T cells in Graves' hyperthyroidism and ophthalmopathy. Study results and caveats: Most thyroid clonotypes with frequency above 0.001 were detected in blood. Patients with ophthalmopathy were separated from those with stable hyperthyroidism by a 13 V-J model.

Researchers took RNA transcripts and amplified the TCR beta CDR3 regions from them. First-round RT-PCR targeting the TCR CDR3 was performed with the HTBI primer set. TCRdb fed the multiplex PCR reads into MiXCR, producing one record per CDR3 protein. Found here are hundreds of thousands of distinct CDR3 sequences, more than 15% of them singletons; the top ten hold about 3.5%. The V end lost 3 bases, the J end lost 13 bases, and 18 bases lay between the germline ends. This CDR3 has 13 residues. Germline V gene data show CDR1 as SEHNR and CDR2 as FQNEAQ (reference sequence). This clonotype was counted only a few times. Its antigen is unidentified. Researchers barred patients who had uncontrolled infection, other autoimmune disease, pregnancy or lactation.

The clonotype originates from a woman in her 40s with Graves' ophthalmopathy. Sequenced material: blood. The gene calls are TRBV7-9 and TRBJ1-2, with unresolved D. CDR3 sequence reads: CASSLADEIDLTF. CDR3 DNA sequence: TGTGCCAGCAGCTTGGCTGATGAGATAGACCTCACCTTC. The entire variable domain, with the rest obtained from reference TRBV7-9 and TRBJ1-2, is as follows: DTGVSQNPRHKITKRGQNVTFRCDPISEHNRLYWYRQTLGQGPEFLTYFQNEAQLEKSRLLSDRFSAERPKGSFSTLEIQRTEQGDSAMYLCASSLADEIDLTFGSGTRLTVV.